Described below is a single TCR beta chain sequence and its context. This entry belongs to a study of shared T cell receptors in the human thymus. Method: immunoSEQ multiplex PCR; TCRdb's copy keeps in-frame clones and lacks some. The sample has some 700,000 clones, 70% to 90% seen once. The same specimen was also included in a second study, on human thymus T cells. This second study says: Donors consisted of healthy Finnish infants (having corrective surgery for congenital heart defects). Corrective cardiac operations yielded the resected thymus tissue.

Sequencing input: thymocytes. The receptor was derived from a boy under two years old with a congenital heart defect.

Here the CDR3 reads CASSFPYRVDGYTF. The CDR3 bases are TGTGCCAGCAGCTTCCCATACAGGGTGGACGGCTACACCTTC. This chain uses TRBV5-4 with TRBJ1-2, with D possibly TRBD1 on 6 matching bases. V was shortened by 2 bases and J by 8 bases, with 16 bases between the two germline ends. This CDR3 region has 14 residues. The V gene's germline CDR1 is SGHNT and CDR2 YYREEE (reference sequence).